Presented here are 24 T cell receptor beta chains from one specimen sequenced in a study of OX40 agonist ivuxolimab in advanced cancers. The assay was immunoSEQ multiplex PCR, and TCRdb's table has in-frame clones only and misses some. Seen here are approximately 20,000 clones, around 90% observed once, and the top ten hold roughly 10%. The starting material was CD4+ or CD8+ T cells sorted from blood, obtained in a trial of the OX40 agonist ivuxolimab. Source of these receptors: an adult with an advanced solid tumor such as melanoma, head and neck, liver or kidney cancer.

The chain combines TRBV5-1 with TRBJ2-3, with TRBD1 identical over 9 bases. With 3 bases clipped from V and 5 bases from J, the junction kept 7 bases outside the gene matches. This CDR3 has 15 amino acids. Germline CDR1 and CDR2: SGHRS and YFSETQ. This CDR3 reads CASSYGTGSLDTQYF. Written as DNA, the CDR3 is TGCGCCAGCAGCTACGGGACAGGGTCCTTAGATACGCAGTATTTT.

The chain employs TRBV5-1 and TRBJ2-7; 8 bases are shared with TRBD2. From germline, CDR1 is SGHRS and CDR2 YFSETQ. V dropped 0 bases and J dropped 5; count of bases not matched to a gene: 13. The CDR3 extends over 17 amino acids. The CDR3 region is CASSLVGVAGPSDEQYF. In DNA, the CDR3 is TGCGCCAGCAGCTTGGTAGGGGTAGCGGGGCCATCCGACGAGCAGTACTTC.

The V call is TRBV6-5, the J call TRBJ2-7; no reliable D call. Germline loops: CDR1 MNHEY, CDR2 SVGAGI. Trimming shortened V by 4 bases and J by 0 bases, and 7 bases separated the two germline ends. The CDR3 has 13 residues. CDR3 nucleotides: TGTGCCAGCAGTTTCCCCAACTCCTACGAGCAGTACTTC. This gives the protein CASSFPNSYEQYF.

This chain uses TRBV6-1 with TRBJ2-7; D is unresolved. The length of the CDR3 is 14 residues. V was shortened by 2 bases and J by 1 base, with 9 bases between the two germline ends. The germline gives CDR1 MNHNS, CDR2 SASEGT. DNA for the CDR3: TGTGCCAGCAGTGAATTAGTCTTGTCCTACGAGCAGTACTTC. Its protein is CASSELVLSYEQYF.

V usage is TRBV5-1 and J usage is TRBJ2-3; the match to TRBD1 covers 11 bases. In germline, CDR1 is SGHRS, CDR2 YFSETQ. V shed 1 base and J 4 bases; nucleotides not matched to a gene: 5. The CDR3 loop spans 16 amino acids. The CDR3 region has the DNA TGCGCCAGCAGCTTGTTGGGACAGGGGGGTGCAGATACGCAGTATTTT. Protein sequence: CASSLLGQGGADTQYF.

This chain links TRBV7-9 with TRBJ1-1, with D maybe TRBD1 (5 bases). V was shortened by 3 bases and J by 3 bases, with 8 bases between the two germline ends. The CDR3 extends over 13 amino acids. CDR1 is SEHNR, CDR2 FQNEAQ, per germline (reference sequence). The CDR3 DNA reads as TGTGCCAGCAGCTTGGCGGGACACACTGAAGCTTTCTTT. This gives the protein CASSLAGHTEAFF.

The chain combines TRBV5-8 with TRBJ2-3, with 8 bases lining up with TRBD1. This CDR3 spans 15 amino acids. Germline V gene data show CDR1 as SGHTS and CDR2 as YDEGEE. With V trimmed by 3 bases and J by 6 bases, 9 bases remained unmatched. CDR3 amino acids: CASSSRQGAGDTQYF. The CDR3 nucleotides read TGTGCCAGCAGCTCGAGGCAGGGGGCGGGCGATACGCAGTATTTT.

This clone showed up just a few times. The gene calls are TRBV7-9 and TRBJ2-1; D remains ambiguous. V was cut by 1 base and J by 4 bases, with 11 bases left in between. Germline V CDR1 and CDR2: SEHNR, FQNEAQ (reference sequence). The length of the CDR3 is 15 residues. The CDR3 DNA reads as TGTGCCAGCAGCTTAGTGGCGGTTACTTACAATGAGCAGTTCTTC. Its translation is CASSLVAVTYNEQFF.

The genes are TRBV28 and TRBJ2-1; D gene uncertain. The CDR3 runs 14 residues. Germline-derived CDR1 and CDR2 are MDHEN and SYDVKM. The V end lost 5 bases, the J end lost 8 bases, and 16 bases lay between the germline ends. CDR3 coding DNA: TGTGCCAGCAGTCTGACCGCGGAGTCGGATGAGCAGTTCTTC. Translated: CASSLTAESDEQFF.

The rearrangement joins TRBV13 to TRBJ1-1, with D tentatively TRBD1 (5 bases). The V end lost 5 bases, the J end lost 1 base, and 14 bases lay between the germline ends. This CDR3 spans 15 amino acids. Germline CDR1 is PRHDT and CDR2 is FYEKMQ (reference sequence). CDR3 in DNA: TGTGCCAGCAGCCCGTCCTTTGGGGGGAACACTGAAGCTTTCTTT. The encoded protein is CASSPSFGGNTEAFF.

This sequence joins TRBV6-1 and TRBJ1-2; D might be TRBD1 (5 bases). Germline lookup yields CDR1 MNHNS and CDR2 SASEGT. There are 13 residues in the CDR3. Trimming shortened V by 4 bases and J by 4 bases, and 10 bases separated the two germline ends. The DNA for the CDR3 is TGTGCCAGCAGTGGTCAGGGCTCCTATGGCTACACCTTC. Translating gives CASSGQGSYGYTF.

The chain couples TRBV11-3 to TRBJ2-2, with a possible D match to TRBD1 (7 bases). Germline CDR1 and CDR2: SGHNT and YENEEA. Trimming shortened V by 1 base and J by 5 bases, and 11 bases separated the two germline ends. This CDR3 has 15 residues. The CDR3 DNA sequence: TGTGCCAGCAGCTTAGCCAGGGGGGAAACCGGGGAGCTGTTTTTT. This gives the protein CASSLARGETGELFF.

This chain joins TRBV4-1 and TRBJ2-7; weak D call: TRBD1 (6 bases). This CDR3 is 15 amino acids long. Germline V gene data show CDR1 as MGHRA and CDR2 as YSYEKL. Between the trimmed V and J ends, which lost 1 base and 2 bases, there was a span of 12 bases. For the CDR3, the DNA is TGCGCCAGCAGCCAAGCCGAGGGACACCCCTACGAGCAGTACTTC. Its translation: CASSQAEGHPYEQYF.

V and J are TRBV30 and TRBJ1-1; no clear D gene. Germline CDR1 reads GTSNPN; CDR2 reads SVGIG (reference sequence). This CDR3 spans 11 amino acids. The V end lost 6 bases, the J end lost 0 bases, and 5 bases lay between the germline ends. The CDR3 bases are TGTGCCTGCGTCCTGAACACTGAAGCTTTCTTT. This sequence encodes CACVLNTEAFF.

V gene TRBV5-8 combines with J gene TRBJ2-1, with TRBD1 identical over 10 bases. The CDR3 extends over 15 amino acids. V dropped 3 bases and J dropped 2; count of bases not matched to a gene: 2. In germline, CDR1 is SGHTS, CDR2 YDEGEE. The CDR3 sequence: CASSSGTGAYNEQFF. In DNA form, the CDR3 reads TGTGCCAGCAGCTCGGGGACAGGGGCCTACAATGAGCAGTTCTTC. The full variable domain, rest sourced from reference TRBV5-8 and TRBJ2-1, is EAGVTQSPTHLIKTRGQQATLRCSPISGHTSVYWYQQALGLGLQFLLWYDEGEERNRGNFPPRFSGRQFPNYSSELNVNALELEDSALYLCASSSGTGAYNEQFFGPGTRLTVL.

The genes are TRBV27 and TRBJ2-6; D is unresolved. The germline gives CDR1 MNHEY, CDR2 SMNVEV (reference sequence). Between the trimmed V and J ends, which lost 1 base and 2 bases, there was a span of 6 bases. The CDR3 consists of 15 residues. CDR3 sequence: CASSLWVPGANVLTF. The CDR3 bases are TGTGCCAGCAGTTTATGGGTACCTGGGGCCAACGTCCTGACTTTC. Variable domain in full (rest from reference TRBV27 and TRBJ2-6): EAQVTQNPRYLITVTGKKLTVTCSQNMNHEYMSWYRQDPGLGLRQIYYSMNVEVTDKGDVPEGYKVSRKEKRNFPLILESPSPNQTSLYFCASSLWVPGANVLTFGAGSRLTVL.

The chain combines TRBV2 with TRBJ1-3, with 8 bases aligning to TRBD1. V was clipped by 5 bases and J by 6 bases; unmatched bases: 9. Germline V gives CDR1 SNHLY, CDR2 FYNNEI. There are 15 residues in the CDR3. The CDR3 DNA follows: TGTGCCAGCAGTTACCCAGGGGGCGCGAAAAACACCATATATTTT. Translated, it gives CASSYPGGAKNTIYF.

V gene TRBV4-1 combines with J gene TRBJ2-7, with D perhaps assigned TRBD1 or TRBD2 (6 bases each). The CDR3 spans 15 residues. Trimming cost V 2 bases and J 2 bases, with 13 bases left between them. CDR1 is MGHRA, CDR2 YSYEKL, per germline. This CDR3 is CASSQRGPTAYEQYF. CDR3 nucleotide sequence: TGCGCCAGCAGCCAACGGGGGCCGACTGCCTACGAGCAGTACTTC.

The rearrangement uses TRBV16 and TRBJ2-7, with D perhaps being TRBD1 or TRBD2 (5 bases each). Trimming pared 5 bases from V and 4 bases from J, leaving 21 bases between. This CDR3 contains 16 residues. Germline CDR1 and CDR2: KGHSY and FQNENV. The CDR3 here is CASSSLGTVETYEQYF. CDR3 sequence (DNA): TGTGCCAGCAGCTCACTTGGGACGGTAGAGACGTACGAGCAGTACTTC. The full variable domain, completed using reference TRBV16 and TRBJ2-7, is GEEVAQTPKHLVRGEGQKAKLYCAPIKGHSYVFWYQQVLKNEFKFLISFQNENVFDETGMPKERFSAKCLPNSPCSLEIQATKLEDSAVYFCASSSLGTVETYEQYFGPGTRLTVT.

V and J are TRBV7-9 and TRBJ2-6; maybe TRBD1 (6 bases). Germline CDR1 is SEHNR and CDR2 is FQNEAQ (reference sequence). The CDR3 covers 17 residues. V was cut by 7 bases and J by 1 base, with 17 bases left in between. The CDR3 nucleotides read TGTGCCAGCACCTCCCGGGACACTAAATCTGGGGCCAACGTCCTGACTTTC. Its protein product is CASTSRDTKSGANVLTF.

V gene TRBV6-6 combines with J gene TRBJ2-1; tentatively, D is TRBD1 or TRBD2 (5 bases each). Germline lookup yields CDR1 MNHNY and CDR2 SVGAGI (reference sequence). The CDR3 is made up of 14 amino acids. With 2 bases removed from V and 9 bases from J, the gap between germline ends came to 14 bases. The CDR3 loop reads CASSYIPGRSEQFF. DNA of the CDR3: TGTGCCAGCAGTTACATTCCGGGGCGGAGTGAGCAGTTCTTC.

This chain links TRBV15 with TRBJ2-7; TRBD2 agrees at 8 bases. V dropped 1 base and J dropped 6; count of bases not matched to a gene: 11. The CDR3 is 16 amino acids. Germline V gene sequence: CDR1 LNHNV, CDR2 YYDKDF (reference sequence). This CDR3 reads CATSRVPSGGVFEQYF. CDR3 DNA: TGTGCCACCAGCAGAGTTCCTTCCGGGGGGGTTTTCGAGCAGTACTTC.

The chain has TRBV13 and TRBJ2-1, with 8 nucleotides matching TRBD2. V was pared by 5 bases and J by 0 bases, with 6 bases of the junction left unmatched. The CDR3 totals 16 residues. In germline, CDR1 is PRHDT, CDR2 FYEKMQ (reference sequence). The CDR3 coding sequence is TGTGCCAGCAGCCCGCGGGGGGAGAGCTCCTACAATGAGCAGTTCTTC. Translated, it gives CASSPRGESSYNEQFF.

The chain has TRBV6-4 and TRBJ2-1, with 11 bases that match TRBD2. Per the germline V gene, CDR1 is MRHNA and CDR2 is SNTAGT. Trimming at V came to 6 bases and at J to 3 bases, leaving 4 bases not matched to a gene. The CDR3 is 15 residues long. The CDR3 DNA follows: TGTGCCAGCAGACTAGCGGGAGAAGACTACAATGAGCAGTTCTTC. It codes for CASRLAGEDYNEQFF.